This TCR beta chain was identified during a study of T cell responses to AZD1222 COVID-19 vaccine. This table comes from immunoSEQ multiplex PCR, and its TCRdb copy is limited to in-frame clones, with some not included. The table lists 80,000 or so clones, about 90% of them singletons. CDR1 SGDLS and CDR2 YYNGEE come from the germline V gene. V gave up 0 bases and J gave up 2 bases, with 11 bases separating them. The CDR3 has 15 residues. The chain combines TRBV9 with TRBJ2-5, with D possibly TRBD2 on 7 matching bases. The sample was peripheral blood, taken on day 0 of MenACWY control vaccination. This TCR came from an adult in good health. In nucleotides, the CDR3 is TGTGCCAGCAGCGTAGGGGCGGGGGCGCAAGAGACCCAGTACTTC. Translated: CASSVGAGAQETQYF.